Sequencing of this T cell receptor (beta chain) was carried out in a study of CD8 T cells in Susac syndrome. There are 18 residues in the CDR3. J gave up 5 bases and V 6 bases, and 13 bases lay outside the gene matches. RNA totalling 0.5 to 1 ug underwent reverse transcription with random hexamers. With immunoSEQ multiplex PCR, TCR beta CDR3 was amplified across 54 Vbeta and 13 Jbeta. TCRdb reanalysed the immunoSEQ multiplex PCR reads using MiXCR and keeps one entry per CDR3 protein. This table has 100,000 to 150,000 distinct CDR3 sequences, 80% appearing once. The multiple sclerosis controls comprised treatment-naive patients whose relapsing-remitting disease was stable or active. The authors negatively isolated CD8+ and CD4+ T cells and FACS-enriched TEMRA cells.

The chain uses TRBV12-3 or TRBV12-4 and TRBJ2-1; TRBD2 matches at 13 bases. The sequence was collected from a human donor with multiple sclerosis. Input material: CD8+ T cells from PBMCs. CDR3 nucleotides: TGTGCCAGCAGCCAAATACGACTAGCGGGGGGTAATCACAATGAGCAGTTCTTC. Amino acids: CASSQIRLAGGNHNEQFF.